The clone carrying this TCR beta chain has only a few counts. The split of CD4+ cells yielded CD45RA+ naive and CD45RA-negative memory subsets. The sample belongs to a study of shared clonotypes between healthy human individuals. On the study more broadly: Every donor yielded three CD4 naive, three CD4 memory, two CD8 naive and one CD8 memory plate.

This CDR3 has 16 residues. CDR1 is GTSNPN, CDR2 SVGIG, per germline (reference sequence). V was cut by 0 bases and J by 0 bases, with 14 bases left in between. Measured with immunoSEQ multiplex PCR; TCRdb has only the in-frame clones, and not every one. The table includes about 2.3 million clones, around 90% detected once. The TCR comes from a man younger than 35 in good health. Some clones in this sample may be carry-over from other donors' samples. Sequencing was done on a sample of naive CD4+ T cells from PBMCs. Subset here: CD45RA+ positively selected. V gene TRBV30 combines with J gene TRBJ1-1; possibly TRBD1 for D (6 bases). CDR3 sequence: CAWSVFPGVLNTEAFF. Written as DNA, the CDR3 is TGTGCCTGGAGTGTTTTTCCAGGGGTCCTGAACACTGAAGCTTTCTTT.